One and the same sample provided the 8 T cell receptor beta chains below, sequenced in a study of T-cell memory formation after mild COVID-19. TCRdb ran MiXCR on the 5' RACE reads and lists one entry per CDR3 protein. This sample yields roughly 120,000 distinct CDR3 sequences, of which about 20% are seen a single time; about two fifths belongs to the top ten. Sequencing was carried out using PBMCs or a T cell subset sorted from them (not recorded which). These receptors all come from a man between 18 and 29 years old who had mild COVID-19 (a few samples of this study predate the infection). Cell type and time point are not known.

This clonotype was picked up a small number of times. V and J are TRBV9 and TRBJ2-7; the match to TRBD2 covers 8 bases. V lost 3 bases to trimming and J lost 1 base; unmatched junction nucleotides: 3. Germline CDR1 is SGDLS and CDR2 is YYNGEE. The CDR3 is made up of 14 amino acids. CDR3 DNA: TGTGCCAGCAGCGCTCGCGGGGGGTCCTACGAGCAGTACTTC. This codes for CASSARGGSYEQYF.

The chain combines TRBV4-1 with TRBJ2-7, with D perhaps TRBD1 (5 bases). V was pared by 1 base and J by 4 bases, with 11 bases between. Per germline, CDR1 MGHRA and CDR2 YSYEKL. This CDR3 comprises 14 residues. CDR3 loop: CASSQGRDGYEQYF. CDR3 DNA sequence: TGCGCCAGCAGCCAAGGCAGGGATGGTTACGAGCAGTACTTC.

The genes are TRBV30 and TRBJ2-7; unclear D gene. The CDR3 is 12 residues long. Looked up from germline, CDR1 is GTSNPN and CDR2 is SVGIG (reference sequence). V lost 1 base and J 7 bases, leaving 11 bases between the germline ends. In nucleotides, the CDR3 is TGTGCCTGGAGTGCCGGTTCTAGGGAGCAGTACTTC. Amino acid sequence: CAWSAGSREQYF.

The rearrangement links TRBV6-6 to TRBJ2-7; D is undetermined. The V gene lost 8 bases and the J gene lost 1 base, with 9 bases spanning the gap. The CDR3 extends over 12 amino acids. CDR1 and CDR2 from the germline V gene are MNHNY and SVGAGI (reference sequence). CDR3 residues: CASSEGSYEQYV. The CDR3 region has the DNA TGTGCCAGCTCGGAAGGTTCCTACGAGCAGTACGTC.

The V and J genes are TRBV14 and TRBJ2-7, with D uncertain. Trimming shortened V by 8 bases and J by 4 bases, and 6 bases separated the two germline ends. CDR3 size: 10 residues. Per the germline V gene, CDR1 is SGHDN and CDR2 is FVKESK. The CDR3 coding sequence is TGTGCCAGCGGTGATTACGAGCAGTACTTC. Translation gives CASGDYEQYF.

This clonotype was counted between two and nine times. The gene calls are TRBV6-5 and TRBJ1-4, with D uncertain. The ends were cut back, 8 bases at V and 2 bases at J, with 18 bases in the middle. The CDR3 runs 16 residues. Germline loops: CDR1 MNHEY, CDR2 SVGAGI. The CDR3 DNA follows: TGTGCCAGCCGCGAGAAAGGGCATAGTACTAATGAAAAACTGTTTTTT. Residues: CASREKGHSTNEKLFF.

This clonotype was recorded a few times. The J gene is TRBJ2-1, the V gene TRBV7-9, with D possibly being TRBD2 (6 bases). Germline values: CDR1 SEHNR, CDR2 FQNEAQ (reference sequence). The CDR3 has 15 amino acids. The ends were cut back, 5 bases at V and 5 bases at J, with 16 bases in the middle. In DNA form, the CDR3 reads TGTGCCAGCAGCCGCGCCGGGACTTTAAACAATGAGCAGTTCTTC. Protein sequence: CASSRAGTLNNEQFF.

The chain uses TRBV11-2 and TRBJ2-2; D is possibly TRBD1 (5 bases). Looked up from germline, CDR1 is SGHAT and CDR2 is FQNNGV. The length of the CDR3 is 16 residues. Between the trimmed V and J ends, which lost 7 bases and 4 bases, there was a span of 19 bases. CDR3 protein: CASNQGGQELTGELFF. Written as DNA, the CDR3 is TGTGCCAGCAACCAGGGTGGGCAGGAGCTCACCGGGGAGCTGTTTTTT.